Detailed here is one T cell receptor beta chain. This clonotype has just a few counts. Its antigen has not been determined. Within one base of it there is no much larger clone, and no base qualities were kept. Libraries were prepared through PCR. Sequencing relied on an Illumina HiSeq 2500. TCR library preparation used molecular barcoding, with unique molecular identifiers applied to normalize quantification of the TCRbeta repertoire. TCRdb reworked the public reads: Q25 trimming with fastp, MiXCR clone assembly, productive beta chains retained. Each entry merges the rows of one CDR3 protein and shows their most common DNA and genes. Here the sample has 250,000 to 300,000 distinct CDR3 sequences; 9.9% occur a single time. Roughly 9.1% of the sample is in the top ten clones. This sample was included in a study of T-cell reconstitution after alpha-beta-depleted transplantation in children (dated by TCRdb to 2016 to 2017). Study-level background: Using TCR repertoire profiling, the study followed T-cell immune reconstitution in a quantitative way in children after TCRalphabeta/CD19-depleted allogeneic hematopoietic cell transplantation.

For this chain, trimming is 2 bases at the V end and 7 bases at the J end, and the number of junction bases without a gene match is 8. The germline V gene encodes CDR1 LGHDT and CDR2 YNNKEL (reference sequence). Reading from cysteine to phenylalanine, the CDR3 counts 15 amino acids. Of all the DNA, just the CDR3 is kept, 45 bases in frame from base 1. The receptor chain draws on TRBV3-1 and TRBJ2-3; 8 middle bases align to TRBD2. The TCR originated in a human donor who donated a stem cell graft to a child with SCID. The sequences come from PBMCs from the stem cell graft donor, collected from the stem cell graft. The nucleotide sequence reads as follows: TGTGCCAGCAGCCAACGGGGGGGGCTACCGAATACGCAGTATTTT. Translated, this gives CASSQRGGLPNTQYF.